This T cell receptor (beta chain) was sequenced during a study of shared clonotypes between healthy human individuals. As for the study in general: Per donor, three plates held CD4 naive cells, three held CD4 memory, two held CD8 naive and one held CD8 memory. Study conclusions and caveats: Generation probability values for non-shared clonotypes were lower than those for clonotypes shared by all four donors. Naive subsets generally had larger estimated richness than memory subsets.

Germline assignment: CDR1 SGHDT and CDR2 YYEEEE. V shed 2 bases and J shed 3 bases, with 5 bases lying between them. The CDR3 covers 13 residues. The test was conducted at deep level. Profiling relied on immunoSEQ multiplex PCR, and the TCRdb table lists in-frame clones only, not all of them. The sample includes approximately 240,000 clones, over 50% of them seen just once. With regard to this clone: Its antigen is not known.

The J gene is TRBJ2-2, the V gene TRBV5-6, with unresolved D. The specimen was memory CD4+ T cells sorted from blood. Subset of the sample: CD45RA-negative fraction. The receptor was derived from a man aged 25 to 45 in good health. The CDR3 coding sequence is TGTGCCAGCAGCTTAGTCGACACCGGGGAGCTGTTTTTT. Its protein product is CASSLVDTGELFF.